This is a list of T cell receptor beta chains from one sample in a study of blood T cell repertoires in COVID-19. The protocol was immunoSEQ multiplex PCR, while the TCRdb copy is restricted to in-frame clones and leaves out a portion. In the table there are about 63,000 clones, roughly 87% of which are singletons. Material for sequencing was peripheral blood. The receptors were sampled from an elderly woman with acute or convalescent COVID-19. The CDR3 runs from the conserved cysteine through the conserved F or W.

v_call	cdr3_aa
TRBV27	CVSGWAGELFF
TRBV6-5	CASSRGQLNTEAFF
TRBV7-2	CASSLPTGATEAFF
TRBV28	CASSPMGQTKAGLMNTEAFF
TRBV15	CATSRGRQDGYTF
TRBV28	CATQGSLGASYGYTF
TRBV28	CASRQVKDTQYF
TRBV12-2	CASRLVMRTGGMETQYF
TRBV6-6	CASSYSNTGNNSPLHF
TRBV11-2	CASSSRYEQYF
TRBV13	CASTFWGQGSREQYF
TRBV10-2	CASSDRIRTLRNYGYTF
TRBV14	CASSRQLQETQYF
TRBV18	CASSPQGQNTEAFF
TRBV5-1	CASSLAGAGTEAFF
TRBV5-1	CASSLGPQGYGYTF
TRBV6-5	CASSYVAGRSYNEQFF
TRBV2	CASSGTGGNQPQHF
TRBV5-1	CASSSGDTGELFF
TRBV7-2	CASTTSGASTDTQYF
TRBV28	CASILAGGTYNEQFF
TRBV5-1	CASSLNFGQDTGELFF
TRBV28	CASSLADSRNSPLHF
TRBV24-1	CATSESTGGGQETQYF
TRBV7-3	CASSARTGETDTQYF
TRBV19	CASSMTTPSGANVLTF
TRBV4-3	CASSSGWNTEAFF
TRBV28	CASHEASEAFF
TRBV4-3	CASSQDGLAGDTQYF